The clone carrying this TCR beta chain was detected a few times. The record originates from a study of T-cell memory formation after mild COVID-19. Constant-segment primers served in 5'RACE that generated TCR alpha and TCR beta cDNA libraries bearing sample barcodes and UMIs. TCRdb ran MiXCR on the 5' RACE reads and lists one entry per CDR3 protein. This sample has 470,000 or so distinct CDR3 sequences, with about 20% found just once. The sample was PBMCs or a T cell subset sorted from them (not recorded which). The receptor's source is an adult woman who had mild COVID-19 (a few samples of this study predate the infection). Cell type and time point are not known.

The CDR3 sequence is CAWSRTGGNEKLFF. As DNA, the CDR3 is TGTGCCTGGAGTCGGACAGGGGGAAATGAAAAACTGTTTTTT. The chain uses TRBV30 and TRBJ1-4; 10 bases align to TRBD1. The CDR3 runs to 14 residues. Germline V lookup: CDR1 GTSNPN, CDR2 SVGIG (reference sequence). The trim removed 2 bases at V and 5 bases at J, leaving 2 bases unmatched.